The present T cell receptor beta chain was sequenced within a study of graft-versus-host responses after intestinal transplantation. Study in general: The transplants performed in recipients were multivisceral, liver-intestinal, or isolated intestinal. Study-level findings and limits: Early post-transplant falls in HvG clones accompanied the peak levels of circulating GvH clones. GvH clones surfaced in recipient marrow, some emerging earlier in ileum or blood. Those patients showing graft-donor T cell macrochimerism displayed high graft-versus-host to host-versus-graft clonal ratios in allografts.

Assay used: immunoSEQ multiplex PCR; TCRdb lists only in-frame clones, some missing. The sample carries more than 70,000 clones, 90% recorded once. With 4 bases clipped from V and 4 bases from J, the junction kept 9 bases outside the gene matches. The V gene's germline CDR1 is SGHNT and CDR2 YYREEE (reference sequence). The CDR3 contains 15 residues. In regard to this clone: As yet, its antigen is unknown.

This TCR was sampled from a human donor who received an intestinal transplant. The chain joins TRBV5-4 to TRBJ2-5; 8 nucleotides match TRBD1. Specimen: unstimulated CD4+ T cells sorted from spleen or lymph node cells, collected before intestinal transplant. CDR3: CASSQDRGWGETQYF. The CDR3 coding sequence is TGTGCCAGCAGCCAAGACAGGGGATGGGGAGAGACCCAGTACTTC.